The T cell receptor (beta chain) under discussion was sequenced for a study of OX40 agonist ivuxolimab in advanced cancers. Study as a whole: The study enrolled dose-escalation patients with hepatocellular carcinoma, melanoma, renal cell or head and neck cancer. Males comprised 70% to 85% of the group, whose mean age was approximately 60 years (range 23 to 79). The study, taken as a whole, reports: Expanded clones were, on average, more numerous in CD8+ T cells than in CD4+.

The data were produced by immunoSEQ multiplex PCR, yet TCRdb's version contains in-frame clones alone and is incomplete. The sample includes about 46,000 clones, 90% to 95% of them seen just once. Comment on this clone: Its target is unknown.

The CDR3 runs 15 residues. Germline V gene lookup returns CDR1 MNHEY and CDR2 SVGAGI. Trimming shortened V by 3 bases and J by 1 base, and 12 bases separated the two germline ends. This sequence was found in an adult with an advanced solid tumor such as melanoma, head and neck, liver or kidney cancer. This sample comprised CD4+ or CD8+ T cells sorted from blood, obtained in a trial of the OX40 agonist ivuxolimab. J is TRBJ1-1 and V is TRBV6-5; no firm D call. The CDR3 bases are TGTGCCAGCAGTTATGAAAACCCCCCGAACACTGAAGCTTTCTTT. The encoded protein is CASSYENPPNTEAFF.